Listed here are 21 T cell receptor beta chains from one sample, sequenced in a study of blood T cell repertoires in COVID-19. Generated by immunoSEQ multiplex PCR, the TCRdb table keeps only in-frame clones and is missing some. The table lists under 200,000 clones, around 90% of them singletons. The sequenced sample was peripheral blood. Receptors were obtained from a man between 50 and 59 years old with acute or convalescent COVID-19.

This chain uses TRBV13 with TRBJ1-6, with 7 bases fitting TRBD1. The CDR3 is 18 residues long. The trim removed 5 bases at V and 2 bases at J, leaving 12 bases unmatched. Germline V CDR1 and CDR2: PRHDT, FYEKMQ (reference sequence). The DNA for the CDR3 is TGTGCCAGCAGCACCCGGGACAGACAAGCCCCCTATAATTCACCCCTCCACTTT. Amino acids: CASSTRDRQAPYNSPLHF.

The chain links TRBV30 to TRBJ1-2; 7 positions match TRBD1. Germline V gives CDR1 GTSNPN, CDR2 SVGIG (reference sequence). The CDR3 length is 14 residues. V lost 0 bases to trimming and J lost 8 bases; unmatched junction nucleotides: 9. The DNA of the CDR3 is TGTGCCTGGAGTGTACATAGACAGGGCGGAGGCTACACCTTC. This sequence encodes CAWSVHRQGGGYTF.

The chain is built from TRBV7-2 and TRBJ2-1, with D perhaps TRBD1 (6 bases). Germline V gene sequence: CDR1 SGHTA, CDR2 FQGNSA. The germline V and J ends were trimmed by 1 base and 4 bases, with 8 bases remaining between them. This CDR3 region has 14 residues. CDR3 in amino acids: CASSLGTEYNEQFF. The CDR3 nucleotides are TGTGCCAGCAGCTTAGGGACAGAATACAATGAGCAGTTCTTC.

The CDR3 loop reads CASSNRGGPYNEQFF. CDR3 nucleotide sequence: TGTGCCAGCAGCAACAGGGGAGGTCCCTACAATGAGCAGTTCTTC. The V call is TRBV28, the J call TRBJ2-1; weak D call: TRBD1 (7 bases). CDR3 size: 15 residues. CDR1 is MDHEN and CDR2 is SYDVKM in the germline V gene. Trimming shortened V by 6 bases and J by 2 bases, and 14 bases separated the two germline ends.

The genes are TRBV14 and TRBJ2-2, with D unresolved. The V gene's germline CDR1 is SGHDN and CDR2 FVKESK. The germline V and J ends were trimmed by 4 bases and 3 bases, with 21 bases remaining between them. The CDR3 spans 18 residues. CDR3 in amino acids: CASSPNPPWAPDTGELFF. CDR3 DNA sequence: TGTGCCAGCAGCCCTAACCCACCTTGGGCCCCGGACACCGGGGAGCTGTTTTTT.

This chain joins TRBV23-1 and TRBJ2-5; TRBD2 might be the D (6 bases). TRBV23-1 is an ORF; its function is uncertain. The CDR3 sequence is 14 residues long. V was clipped by 3 bases and J by 2 bases, with 10 bases between them. The CDR3 region is CASSHTSTQETQYF. For the CDR3, the DNA is TGCGCCAGCAGTCATACTAGCACTCAAGAGACCCAGTACTTC.

V is TRBV30 and J is TRBJ1-1; maybe TRBD1 (5 bases). This CDR3 region has 16 residues. Looked up from germline, CDR1 is GTSNPN and CDR2 is SVGIG (reference sequence). Trimming shortened V by 1 base and J by 3 bases, and 18 bases separated the two germline ends. CDR3 coding DNA: TGTGCCTGGAGTGCAGATCCCGCAGGGTGGGACACTGAAGCTTTCTTT. Translating it yields CAWSADPAGWDTEAFF.

This clone was counted a single time. The rearrangement links TRBV13 to TRBJ1-2, with 7 bases matching TRBD1. CDR1 and CDR2 from the germline V gene are PRHDT and FYEKMQ (reference sequence). The CDR3 sequence is 13 residues long. V lost 3 bases to trimming and J lost 6 bases; unmatched junction nucleotides: 4. CDR3 in amino acids: CASSLGQGDGYTF. CDR3 DNA sequence: TGTGCCAGCAGCTTGGGCCAGGGGGATGGCTACACCTTC.

The V gene is TRBV30, the J gene TRBJ1-4; TRBD1 matches 8 bases. This CDR3 has 14 residues. CDR1 GTSNPN and CDR2 SVGIG come from the germline V gene (reference sequence). The J segment lost 10 bases and the V segment lost 1 base, leaving 8 bases of the junction unmatched. CDR3 in amino acids: CAWSARTGKGKLFF. CDR3 sequence (DNA): TGTGCCTGGAGTGCTCGGACAGGGAAGGGAAAACTGTTTTTT.

The chain has TRBV18 and TRBJ1-1; D is unresolved. This CDR3 spans 14 amino acids. The ends were cut back, 3 bases at V and 0 bases at J, with 8 bases in the middle. CDR1 KGHSH and CDR2 LQKENI come from the germline V gene. In DNA form, the CDR3 reads TGTGCCAGCTCACCGAATAGTATGAACACTGAAGCTTTCTTT. Translated, it gives CASSPNSMNTEAFF.

The sample holds one count of this clone. The gene calls are TRBV11-2 and TRBJ1-5; D is ambiguous. In germline, CDR1 is SGHAT, CDR2 FQNNGV. This CDR3 is built from 13 residues. The ends were cut back, 2 bases at V and 7 bases at J, with 9 bases in the middle. CDR3 sequence reads: CASSLTRVQPQHF. The CDR3 DNA reads TGTGCCAGCAGCTTAACGAGGGTCCAGCCCCAGCATTTT. The full variable domain, with the rest looked up from reference TRBV11-2 and TRBJ1-5, is EAGVAQSPRYKIIEKRQSVAFWCNPISGHATLYWYQQILGQGPKLLIQFQNNGVVDDSQLPKDRFSAERLKGVDSTLKIQPAKLEDSAVYLCASSLTRVQPQHFGDGTRLSIL.

V usage is TRBV5-1 and J usage is TRBJ1-2; D unresolved. CDR3 length: 13 residues. CDR1 is SGHRS, CDR2 YFSETQ, per germline. Trimming took 2 bases from V and 2 from J, leaving 7 bases between them. The CDR3 sequence is CASSLTMNYGYTF. CDR3 DNA sequence: TGCGCCAGCAGCTTAACTATGAACTATGGCTACACCTTC. The full variable domain, in which reference TRBV5-1 and TRBJ1-2 provide the parts outside the CDR3, is KAGVTQTPRYLIKTRGQQVTLSCSPISGHRSVSWYQQTPGQGLQFLFEYFSETQRNKGNFPGRFSGRQFSNSRSEMNVSTLELGDSALYLCASSLTMNYGYTFGSGTRLTVV.

This chain joins TRBV5-1 and TRBJ2-1; possible D gene TRBD2, 6 bases. V was clipped by 0 bases and J by 6 bases, with 16 bases between them. Germline assignment: CDR1 SGHRS and CDR2 YFSETQ. This CDR3 spans 16 amino acids. The CDR3 DNA sequence: TGCGCCAGCAGCTTGGGCTGGGGGGTGGCAGGCAATGAGCAGTTCTTC. Translated, it gives CASSLGWGVAGNEQFF.

The J gene is TRBJ1-6, the V gene TRBV30, with 7 nucleotides matching TRBD1. Unmatched junction bases numbered 2, after V lost 7 bases and J lost 5 bases. Germline CDR1 reads GTSNPN; CDR2 reads SVGIG (reference sequence). The CDR3 extends over 12 amino acids. In DNA form, the CDR3 reads TGTGCCTTTGACAGGGATAATTCACCCCTCCACTTT. This codes for CAFDRDNSPLHF.

The V and J genes are TRBV2 and TRBJ2-7; a weak D match, TRBD2 (6 bases). From germline, CDR1 is SNHLY and CDR2 FYNNEI. Trimming removed 6 bases at V and 2 bases at J, with 11 bases between. This CDR3 region has 13 residues. The CDR3 region has the DNA TGTGCCAGCAGGAGGGAGGCTGCCTACGAGCAGTACTTC. This codes for CASRREAAYEQYF.

The J gene is TRBJ2-6, the V gene TRBV7-3, with 8 bases lining up with TRBD1. Germline CDR1 is SGHTA and CDR2 is FQGTGA. The length of the CDR3 is 15 residues. J gave up 4 bases and V 4 bases, and 3 bases lay outside the gene matches. In DNA, the CDR3 is TGTGCCAGCAGCTCAGGGGGCCCCGGGGCCAACGTCCTGACTTTC. Protein sequence: CASSSGGPGANVLTF.

V is TRBV29-1 and J is TRBJ1-2, with 8 bases matching TRBD1. Germline V gene sequence: CDR1 SQVTM, CDR2 ANQGSEA. The CDR3 is 14 amino acids. V shed 5 bases, J shed 0 bases, and the junction held 5 bases outside the gene matches. The CDR3 nucleotides read TGCAGCGTTACCGGGACAGGAGCTAACTATGGCTACACCTTC. It codes for CSVTGTGANYGYTF.

The chain combines TRBV9 with TRBJ2-7, with 7 bases identical to TRBD1. Unmatched junction bases numbered 7, after V lost 3 bases and J lost 1 base. Germline CDR1 is SGDLS and CDR2 is YYNGEE. The CDR3 is 15 residues long. CDR3 DNA sequence: TGTGCCAGCAGCGACGGACAGGTCTGGTCCTACGAGCAGTACTTC. Translated: CASSDGQVWSYEQYF.

This chain joins TRBV19 and TRBJ2-5; 11 nucleotides line up with TRBD1. Germline V lookup: CDR1 LNHDA, CDR2 SQIVND (reference sequence). With 9 bases clipped from V and 2 bases from J, the junction kept 2 bases outside the gene matches. The CDR3 sequence is 13 residues long. CDR3 in amino acids: CASRDRGQETQYF. CDR3 nucleotides: TGTGCCAGCCGGGACAGGGGGCAAGAGACCCAGTACTTC.

V usage is TRBV9 and J usage is TRBJ2-3; TRBD2 matches at 11 bases. CDR1 is SGDLS and CDR2 is YYNGEE in the germline V gene. The V gene end was trimmed by 0 bases and the J gene end by 2 bases; junction bases not matched to a gene: 2. The CDR3 runs to 16 residues. CDR3 sequence: CASSVAGLADTDTQYF. DNA of the CDR3: TGTGCCAGCAGCGTAGCGGGACTAGCGGACACAGATACGCAGTATTTT.

This chain joins TRBV5-1 and TRBJ2-7, with 10 nucleotides matching TRBD1. Germline V gene lookup returns CDR1 SGHRS and CDR2 YFSETQ. The CDR3 is 14 amino acids. After removal of 0 bases from V and 4 bases from J, the junction contained 1 base not matched to a gene. The CDR3 DNA reads as TGCGCCAGCAGCTTGGGGACAGGGGGGTACGAGCAGTACTTC. Protein sequence: CASSLGTGGYEQYF.